The rows below give T cell receptor beta chains drawn from one sample of a study of T cells in Graves' hyperthyroidism and ophthalmopathy. TCRdb reprocessed the multiplex PCR reads via MiXCR and lists one record per CDR3 protein. The data show roughly 580,000 distinct CDR3 sequences, over 11% seen once. Input material: blood. Receptor source: a woman aged 25 to 39 with Graves' hyperthyroidism that later progressed to Graves' ophthalmopathy. CDR3s include the opening cysteine and the closing phenylalanine or tryptophan. Fields, in order: D gene, J gene, V gene, clone size, CDR3 DNA, CDR3 protein. D genes are given only for firm matches. Some rows mark clone size as missing; the rest say once, few, many or name a class of expanded clone.

>-|TRBJ2-7|TRBV11-3|few
TGTGCCAGCAGCTTCCCCAGGGCCGCCGAGCAGTACTTC
CASSFPRAAEQYF
>TRBD1|TRBJ2-4|TRBV5-1|-
TGCGCCAGCAGCTTGGGACAGGGCGGTCAGTACTTC
CASSLGQGGQYF
>-|TRBJ1-3|TRBV7-2|many
TGTGCCAGCTTTTTGGGAGGGAGTGGAAACACCATATATTTT
CASFLGGSGNTIYF
>-|TRBJ2-4|TRBV7-3|few
TGTGCCAGCAGCGCTTATGGCGGAACCTCCCTAGCCAAAAACATTCAGTACTTC
CASSAYGGTSLAKNIQYF
>-|TRBJ1-1|TRBV6-1|many
TGTGCCAGCGTAGTGAACACTGAAGCTTTCTTT
CASVVNTEAFF
>-|TRBJ1-5|TRBV3-2|-
TGTGCCAGCAGTGCAGGGTTTTATAGCAATCAGCCCCAGCATTTT
CASSAGFYSNQPQHF
>-|TRBJ1-4|TRBV28|few
TGTGCCAGCAGTTTCATCCCTAATGAAAAACTGTTTTTT
CASSFIPNEKLFF
>-|TRBJ2-7|TRBV11-2|-
TGTGCCAGCAGCCTTCTAAAGGGTAGCACAGCCTACGAGCAGTACTTC
CASSLLKGSTAYEQYF
>-|TRBJ2-7|TRBV7-9|many
TGTGCCAGCAGCTTAGACGGGGGAGGACTATACGAGCAGTACTTC
CASSLDGGGLYEQYF
>-|TRBJ2-4|TRBV19|many
TGTGCCAGTAGGGGACAGCGGGGCGACATTCAGTACTTC
CASRGQRGDIQYF
>-|TRBJ1-1|TRBV11-2|many
TGTGCCAGCAGCCCTACCGGGGGGATCACTGAAGCTTTCTTT
CASSPTGGITEAFF
>-|TRBJ2-5|TRBV6-1|few
TGTGCCAGCAGGAAACAAGTTCGAGAGACCCAGTACTTC
CASRKQVRETQYF
>TRBD1|TRBJ2-3|TRBV29-1|-
TGCAGCGTACTTAAAACCAGGGGGCCAGGGGCGGATACGCAGTATTTT
CSVLKTRGPGADTQYF
>TRBD2|TRBJ2-1|TRBV6-5|-
TGTGCCAGCAGTTACGGGTTCGGGGGAGGGCCGGGTGAGCAGTTCTTC
CASSYGFGGGPGEQFF
>-|TRBJ2-2|TRBV2|-
TGTGCCAGCAGCCGACTAGAGGGCCGCGGGGAGCTGTTTTTT
CASSRLEGRGELFF